The source of this T cell receptor beta chain is a study of blood T cell repertoires in COVID-19. Study summary: Donors in the United States, Italy and Spain gave samples during acute or convalescent COVID-19. From T cells, B-cell-depleted T cells, or PBMCs came the material, which was cDNA or gDNA.

As handled by the study authors: Cell counts per sample came from amplifying reference gene primers. Clones were sequenced by immunoSEQ multiplex PCR, and TCRdb holds only the in-frame ones, with some missing. V, J and clone size were drawn from that table, and D and trimming were deduced from the DNA. The sample consists of about 280,000 clones, around nine tenths of them appearing once. The CDR3 is 15 residues long. CDR1 LNHDA and CDR2 SQIVND come from the germline V gene (reference sequence). J gave up 4 bases and V 5 bases, and 4 bases lay outside the gene matches. Source material: peripheral blood. The source is a man between 40 and 49 years old with active or convalescent COVID-19. This rearrangement joins TRBV19 to TRBJ2-2; 10 nucleotides line up with TRBD2. In nucleotides, the CDR3 is TGTGCCAGTAGTGTCCTAGCGGGGGTCACCGGGGAGCTGTTTTTT. It yields the protein CASSVLAGVTGELFF.